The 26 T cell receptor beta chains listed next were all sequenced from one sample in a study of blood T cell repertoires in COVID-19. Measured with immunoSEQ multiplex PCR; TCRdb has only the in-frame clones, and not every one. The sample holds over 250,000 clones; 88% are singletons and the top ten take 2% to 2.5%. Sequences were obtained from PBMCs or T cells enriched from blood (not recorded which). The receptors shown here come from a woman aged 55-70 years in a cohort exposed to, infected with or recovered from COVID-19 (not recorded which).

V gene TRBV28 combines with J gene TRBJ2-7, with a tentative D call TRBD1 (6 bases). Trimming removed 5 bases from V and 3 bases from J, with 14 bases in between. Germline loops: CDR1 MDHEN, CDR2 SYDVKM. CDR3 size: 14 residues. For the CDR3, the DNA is TGTGCCAGCAGTCCGAAGGGGGTCCACTACGAGCAGTACTTC. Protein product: CASSPKGVHYEQYF.

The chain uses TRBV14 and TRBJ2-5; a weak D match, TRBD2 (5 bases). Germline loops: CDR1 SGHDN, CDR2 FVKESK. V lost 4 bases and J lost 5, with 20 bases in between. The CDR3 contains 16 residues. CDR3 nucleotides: TGTGCCAGCAGCCCGTTTCCAGGACTTATCTTCGAGACCCAGTACTTC. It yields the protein CASSPFPGLIFETQYF.

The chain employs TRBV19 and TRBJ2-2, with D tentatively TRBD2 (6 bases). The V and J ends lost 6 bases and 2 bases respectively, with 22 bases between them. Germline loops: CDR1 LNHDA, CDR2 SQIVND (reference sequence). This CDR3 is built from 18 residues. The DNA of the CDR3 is TGTGCCAGTAGGGAGCGGTCGACGGGAGCATTTAACACCGGGGAGCTGTTTTTT. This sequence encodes CASRERSTGAFNTGELFF.

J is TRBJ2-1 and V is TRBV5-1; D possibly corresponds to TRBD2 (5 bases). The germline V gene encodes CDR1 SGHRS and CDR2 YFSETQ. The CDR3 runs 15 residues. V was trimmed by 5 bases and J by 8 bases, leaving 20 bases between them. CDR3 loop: CASSDDLARSHEQFF. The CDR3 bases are TGCGCCAGCAGTGACGACCTAGCCCGCAGCCATGAGCAGTTCTTC.

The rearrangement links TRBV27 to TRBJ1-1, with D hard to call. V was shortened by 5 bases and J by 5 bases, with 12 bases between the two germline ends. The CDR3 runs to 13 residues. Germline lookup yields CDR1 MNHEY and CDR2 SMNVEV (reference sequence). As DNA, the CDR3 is TGTGCCAGCAGTCTCGCTTTGAGGACTGAAGCTTTCTTT. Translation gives CASSLALRTEAFF.

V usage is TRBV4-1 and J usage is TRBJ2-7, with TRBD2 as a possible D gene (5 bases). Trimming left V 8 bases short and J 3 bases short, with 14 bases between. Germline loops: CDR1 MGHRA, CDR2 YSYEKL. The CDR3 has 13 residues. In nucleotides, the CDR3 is TGCGCCAGCGCCCTCCGTGGAGGCTACGAGCAGTACTTC. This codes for CASALRGGYEQYF.

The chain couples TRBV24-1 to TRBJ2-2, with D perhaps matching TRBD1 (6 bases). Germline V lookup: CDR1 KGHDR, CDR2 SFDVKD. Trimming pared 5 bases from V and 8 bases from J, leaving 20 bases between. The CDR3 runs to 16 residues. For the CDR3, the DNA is TGTGCCACCAGTGCGCCCCCCAGGGGCGCCCAGGGGGAGCTGTTTTTT. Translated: CATSAPPRGAQGELFF.

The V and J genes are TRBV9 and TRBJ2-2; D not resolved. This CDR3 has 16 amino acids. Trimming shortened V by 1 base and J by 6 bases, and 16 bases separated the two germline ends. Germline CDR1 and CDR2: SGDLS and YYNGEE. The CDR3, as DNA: TGTGCCAGCAGCGTACGGGTCCAATCCCCCTCCGGGGAGCTGTTTTTT. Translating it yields CASSVRVQSPSGELFF. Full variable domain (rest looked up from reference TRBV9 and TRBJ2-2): DSGVTQTPKHLITATGQRVTLRCSPRSGDLSVYWYQQSLDQGLQFLIQYYNGEERAKGNILERFSAQQFPDLHSELNLSSLELGDSALYFCASSVRVQSPSGELFFGEGSRLTVL.

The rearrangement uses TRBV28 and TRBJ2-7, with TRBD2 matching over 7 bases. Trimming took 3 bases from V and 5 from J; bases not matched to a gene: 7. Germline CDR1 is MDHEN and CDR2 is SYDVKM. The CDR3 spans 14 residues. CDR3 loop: CASSFGGNSHEQYF. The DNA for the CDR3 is TGTGCCAGCAGTTTCGGGGGGAACAGCCACGAGCAGTACTTC.

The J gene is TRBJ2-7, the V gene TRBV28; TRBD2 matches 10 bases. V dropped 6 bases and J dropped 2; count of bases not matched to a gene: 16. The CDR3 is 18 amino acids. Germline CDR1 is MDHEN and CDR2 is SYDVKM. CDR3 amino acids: CASSLKISSGRLPYEQYF. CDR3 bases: TGTGCCAGCAGCCTAAAAATTTCTAGCGGGAGACTGCCCTACGAGCAGTACTTC.

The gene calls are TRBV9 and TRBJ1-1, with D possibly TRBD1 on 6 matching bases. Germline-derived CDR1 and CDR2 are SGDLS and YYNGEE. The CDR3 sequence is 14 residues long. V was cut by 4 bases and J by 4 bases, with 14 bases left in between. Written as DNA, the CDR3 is TGTGCCAGCAGCCCTGAACAGGGAAGCACTGAAGCTTTCTTT. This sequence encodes CASSPEQGSTEAFF.

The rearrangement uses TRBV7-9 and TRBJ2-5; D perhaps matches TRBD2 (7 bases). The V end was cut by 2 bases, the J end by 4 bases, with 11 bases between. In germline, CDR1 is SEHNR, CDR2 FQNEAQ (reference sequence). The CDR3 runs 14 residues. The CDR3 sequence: CASSLRGGGETQYF. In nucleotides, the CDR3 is TGTGCCAGCAGCTTAAGGGGGGGCGGAGAGACCCAGTACTTC.

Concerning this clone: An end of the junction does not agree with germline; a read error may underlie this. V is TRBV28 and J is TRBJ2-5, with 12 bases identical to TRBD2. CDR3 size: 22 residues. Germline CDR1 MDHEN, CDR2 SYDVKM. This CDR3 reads CASSFPRLAGESEPTYKRPVDF. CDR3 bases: TGTGCCAGCAGTTTCCCTAGACTAGCGGGAGAATCCGAACCAACTTATAAGAGACCCGTCGACTTC.

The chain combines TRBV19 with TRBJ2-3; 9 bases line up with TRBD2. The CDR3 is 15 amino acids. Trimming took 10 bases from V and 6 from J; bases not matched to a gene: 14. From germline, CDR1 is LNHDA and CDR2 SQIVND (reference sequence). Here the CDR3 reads CATQQGGRALDTQYF. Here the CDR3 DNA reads TGTGCCACCCAACAGGGCGGGAGGGCCCTGGATACGCAGTATTTT.

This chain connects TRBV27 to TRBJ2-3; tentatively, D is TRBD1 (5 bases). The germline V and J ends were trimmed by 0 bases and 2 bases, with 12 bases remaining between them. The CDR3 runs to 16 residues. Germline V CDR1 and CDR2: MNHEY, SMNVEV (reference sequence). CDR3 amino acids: CASSLSGTGFTDTQYF. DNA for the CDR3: TGTGCCAGCAGTTTATCGGGAACAGGCTTCACAGATACGCAGTATTTT.

Written as DNA, the CDR3 is TGTGCCAGCAGCACCGGAACTAGCGGAGCCCGCACAGATACGCAGTATTTT. Its protein product is CASSTGTSGARTDTQYF. The rearrangement links TRBV7-2 to TRBJ2-3; 8 bases agree with TRBD2. CDR3 length: 17 residues. Germline CDR1 reads SGHTA; CDR2 reads FQGNSA. The ends lost 5 bases at V and 1 base at J; junction bases unmatched: 11.

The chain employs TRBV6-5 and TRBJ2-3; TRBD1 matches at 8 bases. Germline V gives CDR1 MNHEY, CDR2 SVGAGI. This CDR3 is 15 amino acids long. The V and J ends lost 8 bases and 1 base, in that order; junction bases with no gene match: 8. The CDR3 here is CASCQGARGTDTQYF. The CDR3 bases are TGTGCCAGCTGTCAGGGGGCCCGAGGCACAGATACGCAGTATTTT.

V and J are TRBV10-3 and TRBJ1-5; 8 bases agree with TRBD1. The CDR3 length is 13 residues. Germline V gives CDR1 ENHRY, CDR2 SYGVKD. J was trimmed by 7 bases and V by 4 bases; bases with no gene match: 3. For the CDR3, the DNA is TGTGCCATCAGTGCTACAGGGGGGCAGCCCCAGCATTTT. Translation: CAISATGGQPQHF.

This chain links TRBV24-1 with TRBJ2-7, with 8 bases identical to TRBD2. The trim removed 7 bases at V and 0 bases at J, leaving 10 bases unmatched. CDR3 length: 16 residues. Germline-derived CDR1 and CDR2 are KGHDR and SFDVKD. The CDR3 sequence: CATSAGGGGLSYEQYF. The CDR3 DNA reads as TGTGCCACCAGCGCGGGGGGTGGGGGGCTCTCCTACGAGCAGTACTTC.

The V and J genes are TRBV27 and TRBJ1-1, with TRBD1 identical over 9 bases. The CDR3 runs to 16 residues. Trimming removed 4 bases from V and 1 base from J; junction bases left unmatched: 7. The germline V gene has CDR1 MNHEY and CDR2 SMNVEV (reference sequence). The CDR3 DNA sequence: TGTGCCAGCAGTTCGAGGACAGGGGTACGGAACACTGAAGCTTTCTTT. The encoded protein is CASSSRTGVRNTEAFF.

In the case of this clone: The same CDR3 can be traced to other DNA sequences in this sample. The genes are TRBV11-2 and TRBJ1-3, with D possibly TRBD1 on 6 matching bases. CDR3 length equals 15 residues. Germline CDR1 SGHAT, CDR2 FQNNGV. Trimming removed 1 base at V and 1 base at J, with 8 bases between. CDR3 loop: CASSLVQGSGNTIYF. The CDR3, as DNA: TGTGCCAGCAGCTTAGTACAGGGATCTGGAAACACCATATATTTT.

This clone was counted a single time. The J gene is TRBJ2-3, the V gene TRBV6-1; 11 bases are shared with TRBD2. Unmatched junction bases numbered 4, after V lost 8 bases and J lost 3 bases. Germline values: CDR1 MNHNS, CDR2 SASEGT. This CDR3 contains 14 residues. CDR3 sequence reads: CASVLAGETDTQYF. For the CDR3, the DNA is TGTGCCAGCGTACTAGCGGGAGAAACAGATACGCAGTATTTT.

The CDR3 reads CASSNLTGDSYNEQFF. Here the CDR3 DNA reads TGTGCCAGCAGCAACCTAACAGGGGACTCCTACAATGAGCAGTTCTTC. The V call is TRBV21-1, the J call TRBJ2-1; the table's D call, TRBD1, has no DNA check behind it. TRBV21-1 is listed as a pseudogene. The CDR3 spans 16 residues.

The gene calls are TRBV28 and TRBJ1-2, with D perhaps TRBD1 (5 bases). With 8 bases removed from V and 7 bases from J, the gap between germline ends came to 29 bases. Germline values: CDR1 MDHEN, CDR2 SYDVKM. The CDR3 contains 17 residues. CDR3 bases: TGTGCCAGCGGCGGGACGGGGAACGGGAAGGACGGGATTGGCTACACCTTC. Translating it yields CASGGTGNGKDGIGYTF.

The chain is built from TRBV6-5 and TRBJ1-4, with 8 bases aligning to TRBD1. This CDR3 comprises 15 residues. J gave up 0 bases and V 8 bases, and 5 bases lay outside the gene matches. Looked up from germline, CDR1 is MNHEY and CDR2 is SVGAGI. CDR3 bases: TGTGCCAGCTCACAGGGGGGTGCAACTAATGAAAAACTGTTTTTT. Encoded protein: CASSQGGATNEKLFF.

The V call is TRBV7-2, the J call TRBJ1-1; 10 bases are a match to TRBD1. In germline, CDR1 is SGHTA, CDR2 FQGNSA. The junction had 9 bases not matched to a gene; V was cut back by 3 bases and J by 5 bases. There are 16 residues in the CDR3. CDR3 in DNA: TGTGCCAGCAGCTTTACTGGGACAGGGGCATCGACTGAAGCTTTCTTT. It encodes CASSFTGTGASTEAFF. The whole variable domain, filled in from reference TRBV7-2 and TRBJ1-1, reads GAGVSQSPSNKVTEKGKDVELRCDPISGHTALYWYRQSLGQGLEFLIYFQGNSAPDKSGLPSDRFSAERTGGSVSTLTIQRTQQEDSAVYLCASSFTGTGASTEAFFGQGTRLTVV.